These 16 T cell receptor beta chains share one sample of origin, sequenced in a study of blood T cell repertoires in COVID-19. The repertoire was sequenced with immunoSEQ multiplex PCR; TCRdb's copy has only in-frame clones and lacks some. The sample includes under 150,000 clones, roughly four fifths of them seen just once. Sequencing was carried out using PBMCs or T cells enriched from blood (not recorded which). The receptors here all came from a man aged 25 to 45 who had recovered from COVID-19.

V gene TRBV30 combines with J gene TRBJ2-1; a possible D gene is TRBD1 (6 bases). V gave up 3 bases and J gave up 5 bases, with 23 bases separating them. Germline assignment: CDR1 GTSNPN and CDR2 SVGIG (reference sequence). The CDR3 contains 17 residues. CDR3 DNA sequence: TGTGCCTGGAGACGAGACACAACAGGGATGAACAACAATGAGCAGTTCTTC. Its translation: CAWRRDTTGMNNNEQFF. The full variable domain, in which reference TRBV30 and TRBJ2-1 provide the parts outside the CDR3, is SQTIHQWPATLVQPVGSPLSLECTVEGTSNPNLYWYRQAAGRGLQLLFYSVGIGQISSEVPQNLSASRPQDRQFILSSKKLLLSDSGFYLCAWRRDTTGMNNNEQFFGPGTRLTVL.

The chain combines TRBV5-5 with TRBJ2-5, with 7 positions matching TRBD1. The CDR3 contains 16 residues. Losses at the gene ends were 4 bases for V and 4 bases for J; bases not matched to a gene: 13. In germline, CDR1 is SGHKS, CDR2 YYEKEE (reference sequence). CDR3 residues: CASSPAQGRRGETQYF. Written as DNA, the CDR3 is TGTGCCAGCAGCCCCGCACAGGGGAGACGGGGAGAGACCCAGTACTTC.

This chain joins TRBV7-9 and TRBJ1-3; weak D call: TRBD1 (5 bases). The length of the CDR3 is 12 residues. Per the germline V gene, CDR1 is SEHNR and CDR2 is FQNEAQ (reference sequence). Trimming cost V 4 bases and J 8 bases, with 9 bases left between them. CDR3 sequence (DNA): TGTGCCAGCAGCTGGGGGGAGGACACCATATATTTT. Its translation is CASSWGEDTIYF.

The rearrangement links TRBV19 to TRBJ1-1, with no clear D. Trimming took 5 bases from V and 1 from J, leaving 11 bases between them. Germline V gene data show CDR1 as LNHDA and CDR2 as SQIVND (reference sequence). There are 14 residues in the CDR3. The chain's CDR3 is CASSPLLPNTEAFF. CDR3 nucleotides: TGTGCCAGTAGTCCCCTCCTCCCGAACACTGAAGCTTTCTTT.

V usage is TRBV5-4 and J usage is TRBJ1-1; 9 bases line up with TRBD1. CDR1 and CDR2 (germline): SGHNT, YYREEE (reference sequence). This CDR3 is built from 16 residues. J was trimmed by 2 bases and V by 3 bases; bases with no gene match: 8. The DNA for the CDR3 is TGTGCCAGCAGCTCGGCCTTGGGACAGGGAAACACTGAAGCTTTCTTT. Translation: CASSSALGQGNTEAFF.

The J gene is TRBJ2-6, the V gene TRBV9; the D gene is possibly TRBD1 (5 bases). Trimming stripped 0 bases from V and 1 base from J, with 5 bases between. Germline values: CDR1 SGDLS, CDR2 YYNGEE. The CDR3 has 15 amino acids. The CDR3 sequence: CASSVEGSGANVLTF. The CDR3 coding sequence is TGTGCCAGCAGCGTAGAGGGGTCTGGGGCCAACGTCCTGACTTTC.

This chain links TRBV10-1 with TRBJ2-2; tentative D call: TRBD1 (6 bases). The germline V and J ends were trimmed by 4 bases and 5 bases, with 8 bases remaining between them. This CDR3 has 13 amino acids. Germline-derived CDR1 and CDR2 are WNHNN and SYGVQD (reference sequence). The CDR3 spells CASSGTETGELFF. The CDR3 nucleotides read TGCGCCAGCAGTGGGACAGAAACCGGGGAGCTGTTTTTT.

The rearrangement uses TRBV7-9 and TRBJ1-1; the D gene is possibly TRBD1 (5 bases). V lost 5 bases and J lost 11, with 18 bases in between. Germline CDR1 SEHNR, CDR2 FQNEAQ (reference sequence). There are 13 residues in the CDR3. The CDR3 nucleotides are TGTGCCAGCAGCGTTACAGGCTTCCCAGGGGCTTTCTTT. Translating gives CASSVTGFPGAFF. Full variable domain (outside the CDR3, taken from reference TRBV7-9 and TRBJ1-1): DTGVSQNPRHKITKRGQNVTFRCDPISEHNRLYWYRQTLGQGPEFLTYFQNEAQLEKSRLLSDRFSAERPKGSFSTLEIQRTEQGDSAMYLCASSVTGFPGAFFGQGTRLTVV.

The J gene is TRBJ2-3, the V gene TRBV11-3; 12 nucleotides align to TRBD2. The CDR3 length is 16 residues. Germline lookup yields CDR1 SGHNT and CDR2 YENEEA. V trimming: 5 bases; J trimming: 0 bases; junction bases outside the gene matches: 3. The chain's CDR3 is CASSLLAGGSTDTQYF. As DNA, the CDR3 is TGTGCCAGCAGCCTACTAGCGGGGGGAAGCACAGATACGCAGTATTTT.

This clone showed up just once. The rearrangement links TRBV4-1 to TRBJ2-1; TRBD2 is a possible D gene (6 bases). Looked up from germline, CDR1 is MGHRA and CDR2 is YSYEKL. This CDR3 region has 14 residues. The V end lost 0 bases, the J end lost 9 bases, and 12 bases lay between the germline ends. This CDR3 reads CASSQDNLAREQFF. As DNA, the CDR3 is TGCGCCAGCAGCCAAGATAACCTAGCGCGTGAGCAGTTCTTC.

The chain links TRBV29-1 to TRBJ1-1; a possible D gene is TRBD1 (6 bases). The CDR3 covers 13 residues. The germline V and J ends were trimmed by 7 bases and 3 bases, with 15 bases remaining between them. Germline-derived CDR1 and CDR2 are SQVTM and ANQGSEA. CDR3 DNA: TGCAGCGGGATTTCTTACAGGGACACTGAAGCTTTCTTT. Its translation: CSGISYRDTEAFF. Full variable domain (remainder filled in from reference TRBV29-1 and TRBJ1-1): SAVISQKPSRDICQRGTSLTIQCQVDSQVTMMFWYRQQPGQSLTLIATANQGSEATYESGFVIDKFPISRPNLTFSTLTVSNMSPEDSSIYLCSGISYRDTEAFFGQGTRLTVV.

The rearrangement joins TRBV19 to TRBJ2-5, with TRBD1 matching over 8 bases. V lost 4 bases, J lost 6 bases, and 4 bases stayed unmatched. The germline CDR1 and CDR2 sequences are LNHDA and SQIVND (reference sequence). CDR3 length: 13 amino acids. CDR3 nucleotide sequence: TGTGCCAGTAGTACCAGGGGGCTGCAGACCCAGTACTTC. As protein: CASSTRGLQTQYF.

The table lists this clone with many counts. The chain is built from TRBV4-2 and TRBJ1-3, with D unclear. The CDR3 totals 17 residues. The germline V gene encodes CDR1 LGHNA and CDR2 YNFKEQ. Trimming removed 1 base at V and 0 bases at J, with 13 bases between. The CDR3 sequence is CASSQAMTGISGNTIYF. The DNA for the CDR3 is TGTGCCAGCAGCCAAGCCATGACGGGGATCTCTGGAAACACCATATATTTT.

The rearrangement uses TRBV25-1 and TRBJ1-1, with 12 bases fitting TRBD1. With 3 bases clipped from V and 3 bases from J, the junction kept 8 bases outside the gene matches. From germline, CDR1 is MGHDK and CDR2 SYGVNS. This CDR3 comprises 17 residues. The CDR3 spells CASSESGTGGSDTEAFF. DNA for the CDR3: TGTGCCAGCAGTGAGTCCGGGACAGGGGGCTCGGACACTGAAGCTTTCTTT. Filled out from reference TRBV25-1 and TRBJ1-1, the complete variable domain reads EADIYQTPRYLVIGTGKKITLECSQTMGHDKMYWYQQDPGMELHLIHYSYGVNSTEKGDLSSESTVSRIRTEHFPLTLESARPSHTSQYLCASSESGTGGSDTEAFFGQGTRLTVV.

This chain joins TRBV27 and TRBJ2-1; 9 positions match TRBD1. The CDR3 runs 18 residues. Trimming took 1 base from V and 7 from J; bases not matched to a gene: 14. The germline CDR1 and CDR2 sequences are MNHEY and SMNVEV (reference sequence). In DNA form, the CDR3 reads TGTGCCAGCAGTTTATACCCTCCCGGGACAGGGTCAAAGAATGAGCAGTTCTTC. It specifies CASSLYPPGTGSKNEQFF.

This chain uses TRBV21-1 with TRBJ2-2; the tabulated D call, TRBD2, remains unverified against the DNA. TRBV21-1 is assigned pseudogene status. The CDR3 loop spans 19 amino acids. The CDR3 nucleotides read TGTGCCAGCAGCAAAGGAGATAGCGGGAGATTCGCGAACACCGGGGAGCTGTTTTTT. This sequence encodes CASSKGDSGRFANTGELFF.